Below are 18 T cell receptor beta chains sequenced from a single sample in a study of regulatory T cells in long-lasting Graves disease. Library construction for TCR beta used iRepertoire HTBI primers and Arm-PCR of CDR3 regions. From the multiplex PCR reads, TCRdb called clonotypes with MiXCR, one entry per CDR3 protein. This sample has 300,000 to 400,000 distinct CDR3 sequences, with roughly a sixth found just once. Specified time point: newly diagnosed GD, antithyroid drugs for less than 3 months. After RNA was extracted from PBMCs, the TCR library was made from it. These records were also assigned to another study, of T cells in Graves' hyperthyroidism and ophthalmopathy.

Sample: peripheral blood mononuclear cells (PBMCs), taken at new diagnosis, from a patient treated with antithyroid drugs. These TCRs come from a man aged 40-55 years with Graves disease.

This clonotype occurred many times. The rearrangement links TRBV18 to TRBJ1-5, with D perhaps TRBD1 (5 bases). The V gene lost 2 bases and the J gene lost 6 bases, with 11 bases spanning the gap. CDR3 size: 14 residues. CDR1 and CDR2 from the germline V gene are KGHSH and LQKENI. CDR3 in amino acids: CASSPGRDAQPQHF. CDR3 coding DNA: TGTGCCAGCTCACCAGGCAGGGATGCTCAGCCCCAGCATTTT.

This clonotype was picked up many times. The chain couples TRBV28 to TRBJ1-1, with D tentatively TRBD1 (5 bases). V lost 1 base to trimming and J lost 11 bases, with 11 bases between them. The CDR3 consists of 12 residues. CDR1 and CDR2 (germline): MDHEN, SYDVKM. CDR3 sequence (DNA): TGTGCCAGCAGTTTATATGGCGGGGCGGCTTTCTTT. Protein sequence: CASSLYGGAAFF. Using reference TRBV28 and TRBJ1-1 for the parts outside the CDR3, the full variable domain is DVKVTQSSRYLVKRTGEKVFLECVQDMDHENMFWYRQDPGLGLRLIYFSYDVKMKEKGDIPEGYSVSREKKERFSLILESASTNQTSMYLCASSLYGGAAFFGQGTRLTVV.

This clonotype was picked up a small number of times. The rearrangement joins TRBV28 to TRBJ1-2; 7 bases match TRBD1. The CDR3 runs 15 residues. Germline V gene sequence: CDR1 MDHEN, CDR2 SYDVKM. V was clipped by 6 bases and J by 4 bases; unmatched bases: 11. This CDR3 is CASSSLTGLVYGYTF. The CDR3 DNA reads TGTGCCAGCAGCTCCCTGACAGGGCTGGTCTATGGCTACACCTTC.

In this sample, this clonotype turned up a few times. The chain is built from TRBV19 and TRBJ2-3, with D uncertain. With 0 bases removed from V and 6 bases from J, the gap between germline ends came to 10 bases. CDR3 length: 14 residues. Germline V CDR1 and CDR2: LNHDA, SQIVND (reference sequence). CDR3 sequence: CASSIDLVRDTQYF. The CDR3, as DNA: TGTGCCAGTAGTATAGATTTGGTACGGGATACGCAGTATTTT.

Many counts were recorded for this clonotype. The chain recombines TRBV28 with TRBJ2-4, with 8 positions matching TRBD1. There are 23 residues in the CDR3. Looked up from germline, CDR1 is MDHEN and CDR2 is SYDVKM. After removal of 4 bases from V and 1 base from J, the junction contained 27 bases not matched to a gene. The CDR3 DNA reads TGTGCCAGCAGTTATCCACTTCTGCTTACGGGAACGACAGGGGTGGAGGCCAAAAACATTCAGTACTTC. Translating it yields CASSYPLLLTGTTGVEAKNIQYF.

The chain is built from TRBV11-2 and TRBJ1-3; D ambiguous. Trimming took off 5 bases at V and 2 bases at J, with 19 bases between the two ends. Germline V lookup: CDR1 SGHAT, CDR2 FQNNGV. This CDR3 contains 17 residues. The CDR3 here is CASSRFNFPEAGNTIYF. CDR3 nucleotide sequence: TGTGCCAGCAGCCGATTCAATTTCCCGGAAGCTGGAAACACCATATATTTT.

This clonotype has ten or more counts. Sequence at one end of the junction differs from germline and may be a read error. The rearrangement links TRBV3-1 to TRBJ1-3; D unclear. In germline, CDR1 is LGHDT, CDR2 YNNKEL (reference sequence). The CDR3 covers 13 residues. Written as DNA, the CDR3 is TGTGCCAGCAGCCAACTTCTTTTGGGAGAATTGAATTTT. It is translated as CASSQLLLGELNF.

For this clonotype: A read error may be the cause here, since a much bigger clone is one base away. The V call is TRBV18, the J call TRBJ2-4; TRBD2 is a possible D gene (5 bases). The CDR3 spans 12 residues. Germline V CDR1 and CDR2: KGHSH, LQKENI. The V end lost 3 bases, the J end lost 13 bases, and 13 bases lay between the germline ends. For the CDR3, the DNA is TGTGCCAGCTCACCGGACTGGAATGAGCAGTACTTC. The encoded protein is CASSPDWNEQYF.

The chain joins TRBV28 to TRBJ1-2; unclear D gene. The V end lost 4 bases, the J end lost 1 base, and 7 bases lay between the germline ends. CDR3 size: 13 residues. CDR1 MDHEN and CDR2 SYDVKM come from the germline V gene. The CDR3, as DNA: TGTGCCAGCAGTTCCATCCGTAACTATGGCTACACCTTC. Its protein product is CASSSIRNYGYTF.

This clonotype has a handful of counts. Given a much more abundant clone one base away, this may be a read error. The chain joins TRBV28 to TRBJ2-7; 8 nucleotides match TRBD1. The CDR3 covers 16 residues. J was trimmed by 6 bases and V by 5 bases; bases with no gene match: 15. Looked up from germline, CDR1 is MDHEN and CDR2 is SYDVKM. The DNA for the CDR3 is TGTGCCAGCAGTCCCCGGGGACAGGAGGGGCACCCCGAGCAGTACTTC. Its translation is CASSPRGQEGHPEQYF.

The rearrangement links TRBV19 to TRBJ2-2; tentatively, D is TRBD1 or TRBD2 (5 bases each). The CDR3 has 16 amino acids. V shed 1 base and J shed 0 bases, with 9 bases lying between them. In germline, CDR1 is LNHDA, CDR2 SQIVND (reference sequence). CDR3 in amino acids: CASSIAQGANTGELFF. CDR3 DNA sequence: TGTGCCAGTAGTATAGCCCAGGGAGCGAACACCGGGGAGCTGTTTTTT.

In this sample, this clonotype turned up many times. The rearrangement uses TRBV6-1 and TRBJ1-1; D possibly corresponds to TRBD1 (6 bases). The germline V gene has CDR1 MNHNS and CDR2 SASEGT. The CDR3 has 16 residues. V dropped 2 bases and J dropped 0 bases, with 13 bases sitting between them. The chain's CDR3 is CASSERGGGMNTEAFF. The CDR3 DNA reads TGTGCCAGCAGTGAACGAGGGGGAGGGATGAACACTGAAGCTTTCTTT.

This clonotype has at least ten counts. This chain connects TRBV20-1 to TRBJ2-7, with 11 bases aligning to TRBD2. Per germline, CDR1 DFQATT and CDR2 SNEGSKA (reference sequence). The CDR3 runs to 18 residues. Trimming cost V 1 base and J 2 bases; bases outside gene matches: 13. The CDR3 is CSARGGLAEKGSTYEQYF. DNA for the CDR3: TGCAGTGCTAGAGGGGGACTAGCGGAGAAGGGTTCCACCTACGAGCAGTACTTC.

This clonotype was recorded at least ten times. The chain is built from TRBV28 and TRBJ2-1, with TRBD2 identical over 14 bases. This CDR3 has 16 amino acids. The junction had 7 bases not matched to a gene; V was cut back by 2 bases and J by 10 bases. The germline gives CDR1 MDHEN, CDR2 SYDVKM. The CDR3 coding sequence is TGTGCCAGCAGTTTAATGGGGACTAGCGGGGGTAAGGAGCAGTTCTTC. Residues: CASSLMGTSGGKEQFF.

This clonotype appeared many times. The chain recombines TRBV2 with TRBJ2-3; no reliable D call. The V gene's germline CDR1 is SNHLY and CDR2 FYNNEI. V was shortened by 6 bases and J by 2 bases, with 15 bases between the two germline ends. The CDR3 sequence is 15 residues long. The CDR3 loop reads CASSPGSRSTDTQYF. The CDR3 DNA follows: TGTGCCAGCAGCCCAGGATCGCGGTCCACAGATACGCAGTATTTT.

This clonotype was picked up a small number of times. The J gene is TRBJ2-5, the V gene TRBV5-6, with TRBD2 identical over 10 bases. Germline loops: CDR1 SGHDT, CDR2 YYEEEE. This CDR3 has 17 amino acids. V lost 0 bases to trimming and J lost 2 bases; unmatched junction nucleotides: 7. The CDR3 spells CASSLGPILAGQETQYF. In DNA, the CDR3 is TGTGCCAGCAGCTTGGGCCCTATACTAGCGGGGCAAGAGACCCAGTACTTC.

V and J are TRBV5-1 and TRBJ2-2; the D is unclear. The V gene lost 5 bases and the J gene lost 0 bases, with 11 bases spanning the gap. The length of the CDR3 is 15 residues. Germline values: CDR1 SGHRS, CDR2 YFSETQ. The CDR3: CASRDTKANTGELFF. In DNA form, the CDR3 reads TGCGCCAGCAGGGATACAAAAGCGAACACCGGGGAGCTGTTTTTT.

This clonotype has a handful of counts. This sequence joins TRBV10-2 and TRBJ2-7, with D tentatively TRBD1 (6 bases). Trimming took 7 bases from V and 9 from J, leaving 19 bases between them. This CDR3 has 13 residues. Germline V gene data show CDR1 as WSHSY and CDR2 as SAAADI. CDR3 region: CASTYRVLDGQYF. The DNA for the CDR3 is TGCGCCAGCACTTACAGGGTTCTGGACGGGCAGTACTTC.